These 13 T cell receptor beta chains came from one sample sequenced in a study of T cell responses to AZD1222 COVID-19 vaccine. The assay was immunoSEQ multiplex PCR, and TCRdb's table has in-frame clones only and misses some. The data contain roughly 55,000 clones, 70% to 90% of them singletons. This material consisted of peripheral blood, taken on day 0 of AZD1222 vaccination. The origin of the receptors is an adult in good health.

The chain links TRBV21-1 to TRBJ2-2; TRBD1, the D gene given by the table, was not confirmed from the DNA. TRBV21-1 is classified as a pseudogene. The length of the CDR3 is 17 residues. The CDR3 DNA follows: TGTGCCAGCAGCAAAGAAAGGGGTTTTGCGAACACCGGGGAGCTGTTTTTT. Encoded protein: CASSKERGFANTGELFF.

V is TRBV28 and J is TRBJ2-7, with D maybe TRBD1 (6 bases). The V end lost 3 bases, the J end lost 0 bases, and 12 bases lay between the germline ends. Germline CDR1 and CDR2: MDHEN and SYDVKM. There are 15 residues in the CDR3. CDR3 in DNA: TGTGCCAGCAGTTTGATAGGGGGAATCTCCTACGAGCAGTACTTC. This sequence encodes CASSLIGGISYEQYF.

In nucleotides, the CDR3 is TGTGCCAGCAGCCGGACAGGGGAGAGATATGGCTACACCTTC. It translates to CASSRTGERYGYTF. The V gene is TRBV3-1 (or the pseudogene TRBV3-2), the J gene TRBJ1-2; 9 bases are a match to TRBD1. Germline V gene sequence: CDR1 LGHDT, CDR2 YNNKEL (reference sequence). V gave up 4 bases and J gave up 5 bases; unmatched junction bases: 5. The CDR3 totals 14 residues.

V is TRBV7-2 and J is TRBJ2-1; 9 bases agree with TRBD2. Germline lookup yields CDR1 SGHTA and CDR2 FQGNSA. The CDR3 consists of 15 residues. V shed 2 bases, J shed 9 bases, and the junction held 8 bases outside the gene matches. CDR3 nucleotides: TGTGCCAGCAGCTTAATGTCGAGCGGGGGGTTTGAGCAGTTCTTC. It translates to CASSLMSSGGFEQFF.

V gene TRBV4-1 combines with J gene TRBJ1-3; D gene ambiguous. Germline-derived CDR1 and CDR2 are MGHRA and YSYEKL. Trimming took 0 bases from V and 0 from J, leaving 9 bases between them. This CDR3 spans 16 amino acids. The CDR3 loop is CASSQEEGRSGNTIYF. In DNA, the CDR3 is TGCGCCAGCAGCCAAGAAGAGGGCCGCTCTGGAAACACCATATATTTT.

This sequence joins TRBV5-1 and TRBJ2-7; TRBD1 matches at 7 bases. CDR3 length: 13 amino acids. Looked up from germline, CDR1 is SGHRS and CDR2 is YFSETQ. V shed 2 bases and J 2 bases; nucleotides not matched to a gene: 1. Written as DNA, the CDR3 is TGCGCCAGCAGCTTCGGACAGGCCTACGAGCAGTACTTC. Protein: CASSFGQAYEQYF.

The rearrangement uses TRBV19 and TRBJ1-1; TRBD1 is a possible D gene (5 bases). In germline, CDR1 is LNHDA, CDR2 SQIVND (reference sequence). The length of the CDR3 is 15 residues. Between the trimmed V and J ends, which lost 3 bases and 2 bases, there was a span of 13 bases. The CDR3 sequence: CASSMGLGINTEAFF. As DNA, the CDR3 is TGTGCCAGTAGTATGGGGCTGGGTATCAACACTGAAGCTTTCTTT.

This sequence joins TRBV2 and TRBJ2-3, with a weak D call TRBD2 (7 bases). Trimming shortened V by 6 bases and J by 3 bases, and 13 bases separated the two germline ends. Germline V gene sequence: CDR1 SNHLY, CDR2 FYNNEI. This CDR3 spans 14 amino acids. The CDR3, as DNA: TGTGCCAGCAGCTTGAGGGGGGGTACAGATACGCAGTATTTT. It encodes CASSLRGGTDTQYF.

The CDR3 reads CASSQVLANTEAFF. CDR3 nucleotide sequence: TGTGCCAGCAGCCAAGTTTTAGCGAACACTGAAGCTTTCTTT. The V and J genes are TRBV3-1 (or the pseudogene TRBV3-2) and TRBJ1-1, with D unclear. CDR1 is LGHDT and CDR2 is YNNKEL in the germline V gene (reference sequence). The CDR3 totals 14 residues. V was pared by 1 base and J by 1 base, with 7 bases between.

The chain combines TRBV4-2 with TRBJ1-5, with TRBD1 identical over 7 bases. V shed 1 base, J shed 1 base, and the junction held 10 bases outside the gene matches. Germline V gives CDR1 LGHNA, CDR2 YNFKEQ. The CDR3 loop spans 18 amino acids. In DNA, the CDR3 is TGTGCCAGCAGCCAAGGTCGGGACAGCCTTAGGAGCAATCAGCCCCAGCATTTT. It yields the protein CASSQGRDSLRSNQPQHF.

The chain carries TRBV30 and TRBJ2-1; D remains ambiguous. From germline, CDR1 is GTSNPN and CDR2 SVGIG (reference sequence). The CDR3 extends over 12 amino acids. Trimming pared 2 bases from V and 9 bases from J, leaving 11 bases between. This CDR3 is CAWSRILREQFF. For the CDR3, the DNA is TGTGCCTGGAGTCGCATCCTGCGTGAGCAGTTCTTC.

V and J are TRBV27 and TRBJ1-2, with 10 bases identical to TRBD1. The V and J ends lost 5 bases and 10 bases, in that order; junction bases with no gene match: 19. Looked up from germline, CDR1 is MNHEY and CDR2 is SMNVEV (reference sequence). The CDR3 is 17 residues long. CDR3: CASSTRGTGEIRLVYTF. The CDR3 coding sequence is TGTGCCAGCAGTACGCGCGGGACAGGGGAAATAAGGCTGGTCTACACCTTC.

A few counts support this clone. The V and J genes are TRBV4-2 and TRBJ1-5; D is unresolved. CDR3 size: 14 residues. Germline loops: CDR1 LGHNA, CDR2 YNFKEQ. The V end lost 2 bases, the J end lost 5 bases, and 10 bases lay between the germline ends. The CDR3 reads CASSQLGYDQPQHF. Written as DNA, the CDR3 is TGTGCCAGCAGCCAATTGGGGTACGATCAGCCCCAGCATTTT.